This TCR beta chain is drawn from a study of blood T cell repertoires in COVID-19. About the research overall: Acute-phase and convalescent COVID-19 samples originated in the United States, Italy and Spain. PBMCs, B-cell-depleted T cells, or T cells provided the cDNA or gDNA that made up the material.

Authors' data handling: Amplification of reference gene primers provided the estimated nucleated cell counts. The data were produced by immunoSEQ multiplex PCR, yet TCRdb's version contains in-frame clones alone and is incomplete. V, J and clone size were drawn from that table, and D and trimming were deduced from the DNA. The sample includes a few hundred thousand clones, approximately 89% seen only once; the top ten take under 5%. With 4 bases clipped from V and 10 bases from J, the junction kept 15 bases outside the gene matches. The CDR3 sequence is 16 residues long. Germline V gene sequence: CDR1 SGHRS, CDR2 YFSETQ. This clone was detected once.

This TCR was recovered from a woman aged 55-69 years with COVID-19, enrolled during active disease. Sequenced input: peripheral blood. This chain connects TRBV5-1 to TRBJ2-1; 9 bases are a match to TRBD2. The CDR3 here is CASSPPWAGGGEEQFF. The CDR3 DNA reads TGCGCCAGCAGCCCCCCCTGGGCGGGGGGGGGAGAAGAGCAGTTCTTC.